This T cell receptor beta chain was identified during a study of blood T cell repertoires in COVID-19. Overall study: PBMCs, B-cell-depleted T cells, or T cells provided the cDNA or gDNA that made up the material.

The CDR3 contains 15 residues. CDR1 LNHDA and CDR2 SQIVND come from the germline V gene (reference sequence). V lost 2 bases and J lost 4; bases outside the gene matches: 5. Per the original data handling: Amplified reference gene primers provided the basis for estimating nucleated cell counts. This table comes from immunoSEQ multiplex PCR, and its TCRdb copy is limited to in-frame clones, with some not included. From that table come the V and J calls and clone size; the DNA was used to work out D and trimming. The sample yields tens of thousands of clones, over 60% seen once. The sample taken for sequencing was peripheral blood. This sequence originates from a man aged 25-45 years with COVID-19, enrolled during active disease. The chain is built from TRBV19 and TRBJ1-5, with 7 nucleotides matching TRBD1. The CDR3 DNA reads as TGTGCCAGTAGTATAATCCAGGGGGTGAATCAGCCCCAGCATTTT. Residues: CASSIIQGVNQPQHF.